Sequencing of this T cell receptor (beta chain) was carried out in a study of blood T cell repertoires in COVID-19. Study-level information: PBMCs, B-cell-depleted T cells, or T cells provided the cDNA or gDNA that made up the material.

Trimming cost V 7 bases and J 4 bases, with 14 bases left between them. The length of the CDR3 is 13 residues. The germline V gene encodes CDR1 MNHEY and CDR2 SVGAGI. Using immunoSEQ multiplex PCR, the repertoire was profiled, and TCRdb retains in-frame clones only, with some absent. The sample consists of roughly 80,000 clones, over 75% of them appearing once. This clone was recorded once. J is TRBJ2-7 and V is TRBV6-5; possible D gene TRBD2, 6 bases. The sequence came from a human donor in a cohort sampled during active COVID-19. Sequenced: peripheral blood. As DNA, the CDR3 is TGTGCCAGCATTGGGACGGGGGAATACGAGCAGTACTTC. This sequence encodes CASIGTGEYEQYF.